The 24 T cell receptor beta chains in this list originate from one sample, sequenced in a study of shared T cell receptors in the human thymus. TCRdb's table, derived via immunoSEQ multiplex PCR, lists solely in-frame clones and lacks some. Among hundreds of thousands of clones, approximately 88% were seen once, and the ten largest hold 0.0095% to 0.011%. In addition, the sample was reused for a study of human thymus T cells.

Sequenced sample: thymocytes. Receptors were obtained from a boy under two years old with a congenital heart defect.

This chain joins TRBV20-1 and TRBJ2-1, with D possibly matching TRBD2 (5 bases). This CDR3 is built from 11 residues. The V end was cut by 1 base, the J end by 9 bases, with 7 bases between. Germline values: CDR1 DFQATT, CDR2 SNEGSKA (reference sequence). The CDR3: CSARGEGEQFF. CDR3 coding DNA: TGCAGTGCTAGAGGAGAGGGTGAGCAGTTCTTC.

This clone was observed a single time. The CDR3: CASSQVPGTGSYEQYF. In DNA form, the CDR3 reads TGCGCCAGCAGCCAAGTCCCCGGGACAGGGTCCTACGAGCAGTACTTC. The V and J genes are TRBV4-3 and TRBJ2-7; 9 bases agree with TRBD1. The CDR3 spans 16 residues. Trimming took 1 base from V and 1 from J; bases not matched to a gene: 5. CDR1 is LGHNA, CDR2 YSLEER, per germline.

The chain couples TRBV28 to TRBJ2-2; a weak D match, TRBD2 (5 bases). Trimming removed 7 bases from V and 6 bases from J, with 12 bases in between. The CDR3 covers 13 residues. The germline V gene encodes CDR1 MDHEN and CDR2 SYDVKM. CDR3 in DNA: TGTGCCAGCACTGGAGGTAGCGCCGGGGAGCTGTTTTTT. It encodes CASTGGSAGELFF.

DNA of the CDR3: TGTGCCAGCAGTGGACAGGGGGCAGGTGAAGCTTTCTTT. It specifies CASSGQGAGEAFF. The chain is built from TRBV6-1 and TRBJ1-1, with 10 bases fitting TRBD1. V gave up 4 bases and J gave up 7 bases; unmatched junction bases: 3. Germline CDR1 is MNHNS and CDR2 is SASEGT. This CDR3 is built from 13 residues.

The chain recombines TRBV11-2 with TRBJ2-7; no definite D call. Germline CDR1 is SGHAT and CDR2 is FQNNGV. V was clipped by 8 bases and J by 1 base, with 27 bases between them. CDR3 length: 18 amino acids. The CDR3 DNA sequence: TGTGCCAGCGCCTTCCGTATGGTAGCTCCGACGATATCCTACGAGCAGTACTTC. Amino acid sequence: CASAFRMVAPTISYEQYF.

For this clone: Different DNA sequences within this sample yield the same CDR3. The rearrangement joins TRBV2 to TRBJ2-7; no clear D gene. The V gene's germline CDR1 is SNHLY and CDR2 FYNNEI. The CDR3 sequence is 14 residues long. The germline V and J ends were trimmed by 3 bases and 0 bases, with 9 bases remaining between them. The CDR3 here is CASSESGSSYEQYF. The CDR3 DNA reads as TGTGCCAGCAGTGAGAGTGGTAGCTCCTACGAGCAGTACTTC.

The V and J genes are TRBV28 and TRBJ2-7, with D maybe TRBD2 (5 bases). Between the trimmed V and J ends, which lost 6 bases and 2 bases, there was a span of 14 bases. This CDR3 comprises 14 residues. Germline CDR1 reads MDHEN; CDR2 reads SYDVKM. The CDR3 coding sequence is TGTGCCAGCAGCTGGATTCGAGGGACCTACGAGCAGTACTTC. As protein: CASSWIRGTYEQYF.

The rearrangement joins TRBV10-3 to TRBJ2-7, with 8 bases lining up with TRBD2. Germline CDR1 is ENHRY and CDR2 is SYGVKD. This CDR3 region has 17 residues. J lost 5 bases, V lost 2 bases, and 14 bases had no gene match. The CDR3 coding sequence is TGTGCCATCAGTGAGGGCTCAGGGGCGGGAGGAGTCGACGAGCAGTACTTC. This sequence encodes CAISEGSGAGGVDEQYF.

This chain joins TRBV4-1 and TRBJ2-3; 12 positions match TRBD2. The V and J ends lost 4 bases and 1 base, in that order; junction bases with no gene match: 9. Germline CDR1 and CDR2: MGHRA and YSYEKL. This CDR3 has 18 amino acids. The CDR3, as DNA: TGCGCCAGCAGCCTCGGGACTAGCGGGTCCGTTGGCACAGATACGCAGTATTTT. Translating it yields CASSLGTSGSVGTDTQYF.

The V call is TRBV28, the J call TRBJ1-5; D is unclear. Per germline, CDR1 MDHEN and CDR2 SYDVKM. V was cut by 5 bases and J by 5 bases, with 22 bases left in between. The CDR3 extends over 17 amino acids. The CDR3 is CASSPVAGKWADQPQHF. CDR3 DNA: TGTGCCAGCAGTCCAGTTGCGGGGAAGTGGGCAGATCAGCCCCAGCATTTT.

The J gene is TRBJ1-1, the V gene TRBV15; no reliable D call. The CDR3 has 16 residues. Trimming took off 0 bases at V and 4 bases at J, with 15 bases between the two ends. CDR1 and CDR2 from the germline V gene are LNHNV and YYDKDF (reference sequence). The chain's CDR3 is CATSREFDPGGTEAFF. The DNA of the CDR3 is TGTGCCACCAGCAGAGAGTTCGACCCCGGAGGCACTGAAGCTTTCTTT.

The chain uses TRBV28 and TRBJ1-1, with D hard to call. Germline CDR1 MDHEN, CDR2 SYDVKM. V was shortened by 1 base and J by 8 bases, with 5 bases between the two germline ends. The CDR3 length is 11 residues. The CDR3 DNA reads as TGTGCCAGCAGTTTATACAAAGAAGCTTTCTTT. It yields the protein CASSLYKEAFF.

The chain is built from TRBV19 and TRBJ2-7; 9 bases match TRBD2. With V trimmed by 7 bases and J by 5 bases, 3 bases remained unmatched. In germline, CDR1 is LNHDA, CDR2 SQIVND (reference sequence). CDR3 length equals 12 residues. In DNA, the CDR3 is TGTGCCAGTAACGGCGGGAGGGACGAGCAGTACTTC. Its translation is CASNGGRDEQYF.

As concerns this clone: Other DNA sequences within the sample encode an identical CDR3. The J gene is TRBJ2-5, the V gene TRBV28, with TRBD1 matching 7 bases. V gave up 5 bases and J gave up 1 base; unmatched junction bases: 1. CDR3 length: 13 residues. CDR1 and CDR2 (germline): MDHEN, SYDVKM. The CDR3 DNA reads as TGTGCCAGCAGTCGGGACAGCCAAGAGACCCAGTACTTC. Translating it yields CASSRDSQETQYF.

The V gene is TRBV6-1, the J gene TRBJ1-1; 8 positions agree with TRBD1. This CDR3 is built from 20 residues. The germline CDR1 and CDR2 sequences are MNHNS and SASEGT. V dropped 1 base and J dropped 0; count of bases not matched to a gene: 16. The chain's CDR3 is CASSEGRGGQGMWVNTEAFF. The DNA of the CDR3 is TGTGCCAGCAGTGAAGGCCGCGGCGGACAGGGAATGTGGGTGAACACTGAAGCTTTCTTT.

The chain combines TRBV29-1 with TRBJ1-1, with D perhaps TRBD1 (6 bases). The CDR3 is made up of 14 amino acids. CDR1 SQVTM and CDR2 ANQGSEA come from the germline V gene. The ends were cut back, 3 bases at V and 5 bases at J, with 16 bases in the middle. In DNA form, the CDR3 reads TGCAGCGTTGAGACTGGCAGGGGTGGTACTGAAGCTTTCTTT. Translated: CSVETGRGGTEAFF.

The chain carries TRBV28 and TRBJ2-2, with a tentative D call TRBD1 (6 bases). From germline, CDR1 is MDHEN and CDR2 SYDVKM. The length of the CDR3 is 12 residues. V was trimmed by 5 bases and J by 7 bases, leaving 8 bases between them. CDR3 DNA: TGTGCCAGCAGTCCAGGGGTCGGGGAGCTGTTTTTT. It encodes CASSPGVGELFF.

This rearrangement joins TRBV4-1 to TRBJ2-7; the D gene is possibly TRBD2 (6 bases). CDR1 MGHRA and CDR2 YSYEKL come from the germline V gene. The V end lost 4 bases, the J end lost 1 base, and 14 bases lay between the germline ends. The CDR3 runs to 15 residues. CDR3 amino acids: CASSLPGTASYEQYF. CDR3 nucleotides: TGCGCCAGCAGCCTGCCCGGGACTGCTTCCTACGAGCAGTACTTC.

The chain recombines TRBV6-1 with TRBJ2-2, with D hard to call. Trimming removed 0 bases at V and 6 bases at J, with 11 bases between. The CDR3 runs to 15 residues. CDR1 is MNHNS, CDR2 SASEGT, per germline. CDR3 coding DNA: TGTGCCAGCAGTGAAGCGGGCATTTGGGCCGGGGAGCTGTTTTTT. Translation gives CASSEAGIWAGELFF.

This clone was picked up one time. This chain uses TRBV5-8 with TRBJ1-2; D not resolved. Trimming cost V 4 bases and J 9 bases, with 16 bases left between them. The CDR3 is 13 amino acids. The germline gives CDR1 SGHTS, CDR2 YDEGEE. CDR3 region: CASSLDLPRSYTF. CDR3 DNA sequence: TGTGCCAGCAGCCTGGATCTACCGCGGAGCTACACCTTC.

The gene calls are TRBV4-2 and TRBJ2-2; 13 bases match TRBD2. After removal of 4 bases from V and 7 bases from J, the junction contained 6 bases not matched to a gene. This CDR3 spans 16 amino acids. Looked up from germline, CDR1 is LGHNA and CDR2 is YNFKEQ. The CDR3 sequence: CASSPGLAGLNGELFF. DNA for the CDR3: TGTGCCAGCAGCCCGGGACTAGCGGGATTGAACGGGGAGCTGTTTTTT.

The sample holds a few counts of this clone. The V gene is TRBV11-2, the J gene TRBJ2-1; 8 bases are a match to TRBD2. The CDR3 loop spans 16 amino acids. The J segment lost 6 bases and the V segment lost 4 bases, leaving 11 bases of the junction unmatched. Germline CDR1 and CDR2: SGHAT and FQNNGV. The chain's CDR3 is CASSSTTGTRVNEQFF. The CDR3 region has the DNA TGTGCCAGCAGCTCAACAACCGGGACTAGGGTCAATGAGCAGTTCTTC.

The chain couples TRBV4-2 to TRBJ2-7; TRBD2 aligns across 7 bases. The germline CDR1 and CDR2 sequences are LGHNA and YNFKEQ. J was trimmed by 3 bases and V by 0 bases; bases with no gene match: 11. The CDR3 is made up of 17 amino acids. The CDR3 nucleotides are TGTGCCAGCAGCCAAGATAGGGTTAGGGACTATGGCTACGAGCAGTACTTC. This encodes CASSQDRVRDYGYEQYF.

This chain's CDR3 is CASSLGSCAGGIYEQYF. DNA for the CDR3: TGTGCCAGCAGTTTGGGCAGTTGCGCGGGGGGGATCTACGAGCAGTACTTC. The J gene is TRBJ2-7, the V gene TRBV28; 9 nucleotides match TRBD2. The trim removed 3 bases at V and 3 bases at J, leaving 12 bases unmatched. CDR3 length: 17 residues. CDR1 and CDR2 (germline): MDHEN, SYDVKM.